This T cell receptor (beta chain) was identified in a study of early T cells in non-severe SARS-CoV-2 infection. Regarding the study as a whole: The study's VDJdb matching favored anti-spike CD8 responses and missed private and CD4 specificities.

In TCRdb, the 5' RACE reads were re-called with MiXCR into one record per CDR3 protein. The repertoire holds approximately 30,000 distinct CDR3 sequences, 3.9% seen once, with around 8.2% in the top ten. This clonotype showed up many times. Its antigen is not known. CDR3 length equals 14 residues. In germline, CDR1 is SGHRS, CDR2 YFSETQ. The J segment lost 10 bases and the V segment lost 0 bases, leaving 5 bases of the junction unmatched. The clonotype was recovered from an adult who was a healthcare worker with PCR-confirmed SARS-CoV-2 infection or an uninfected control (not recorded which). The chain carries TRBV5-1 and TRBJ2-1; TRBD1 matches 9 bases. Sequencing used whole blood. The CDR3 reads CASSLGTGGKEQFF. For the CDR3, the DNA is TGCGCCAGCAGCTTGGGCACAGGGGGCAAGGAGCAGTTCTTC.